This T cell receptor beta chain was sequenced in a study of T cells in tuberculosis. Points from the study as a whole: GMM-specific TCRs were nearer to active tuberculosis alpha repertoires, suggesting expansion.

Generated by immunoSEQ multiplex PCR, the TCRdb table keeps only in-frame clones and is missing some. The sample holds about 24,000 clones, nearly 97% seen once. This clone was observed a few times. The antigen remains undetermined. In germline, CDR1 is MNHEY, CDR2 SMNVEV (reference sequence). V was cut by 4 bases and J by 14 bases, with 22 bases left in between. The CDR3 covers 14 residues. Sequencing input: PBMCs. The chain joins TRBV27 to TRBJ2-3; D call uncertain. The TCR comes from a donor aged 5 to 30 with latent tuberculosis or without tuberculosis infection. In DNA, the CDR3 is TGTGCCAGCAGTTCTGGGCCAGCCCTCCTCGGTCCGTATTTT. It specifies CASSSGPALLGPYF.